The clone carrying this TCR beta chain was counted a single time. CDR3 length: 14 amino acids. With 4 bases removed from V and 0 bases from J, the gap between germline ends came to 10 bases. CDR1 is GTSNPN, CDR2 SVGIG, per germline (reference sequence). Adults of Caucasian background living in Nashville, Tennessee made up all donors. An assay was performed, and its level was deep. Evenly divided among several immunoSEQ plates was the genomic DNA of each subset. Ten immunoSEQ deep assay plates held the unsorted PBMC DNA. Clones were read by immunoSEQ multiplex PCR, and TCRdb kept only the in-frame ones, dropping some. Among around 500,000 clones, about 76% were seen once, and the ten largest hold roughly an eighth. The data were obtained in a study of shared clonotypes between healthy human individuals.

This clonotype was obtained from a woman in her forties in good health. Some clones in this sample may be carry-over from other donors' samples. The chain carries TRBV30 and TRBJ2-1, with D possibly being TRBD2 (6 bases). The sample consisted of PBMCs. The CDR3: CAWTAGISYNEQFF. CDR3 DNA sequence: TGTGCCTGGACAGCGGGCATCTCCTACAATGAGCAGTTCTTC.